This T cell receptor beta chain was sequenced during a study of T cell changes during pregnancy in multiple sclerosis (dated by TCRdb to the late 2010s). About the investigation overall: The study examined how the T cell repertoire changed over the course of pregnancy in women with multiple sclerosis.

The count of this clone is one. The target of this receptor is not known. No base-level quality is on record; no much larger clone is a single base apart. Library prep was done by the immunoSEQ multiplex PCR assay. Drawn from immuneACCESS, this table holds only the in-frame rearrangements with V and J called that TCRdb kept. Clones are partly lost; checked studies trace under half to an unresolved V gene and leave the rest unexplained. This sample has approximately 100,000 clones in its table, and about 89% of those were observed once. The leading ten clones occupy 1.6% of the sample. The CDR3 numbers 17 residues from cysteine through phenylalanine. Of all the DNA, just the CDR3 is kept, 51 bases in frame from base 1. V is pared back by 0 bases and J by 7 bases, with 19 bases lying between the germline termini. CDR1 SGDLS and CDR2 YYNGEE are derived from the germline V gene.

The sample here was peripheral blood, taken before pregnancy. Recombination joined TRBV9 with TRBJ2-2; TRBD2 is possibly the D segment (7 matching bases). The source of this sequence is a female donor with multiple sclerosis, enrolled in a pregnancy study. The sequenced DNA is TGTGCCAGCAGCGTAGACGGGTGGGGGGGCCCGGTCGGGGAGCTGTTTTTT. Its protein reads: CASSVDGWGGPVGELFF.